The rows below give T cell receptor beta chains drawn from one sample of a study of T cells in Graves' hyperthyroidism and ophthalmopathy. TCRdb recomputed calls from the multiplex PCR reads with MiXCR, one row per CDR3 protein. Of a few hundred thousand distinct CDR3 sequences detected, 46% appear once; the ten largest clones hold 44%. The sequenced material came from peripheral blood or thyroid tissue (not recorded which). The receptors shown here come from an adult woman with Graves' disease, either hyperthyroidism or ophthalmopathy (not recorded which). The CDR3 runs from the conserved cysteine through the conserved F or W. D genes are given only for firm matches. Not all rows give a size; the values are once, few, many and, for expanded clones, a class.

DNA,CDR3,V,J,D,size
TGTGCCACCAGCACATATACCGGGACCGGGGGTGGTTTCTTT,CATSTYTGTGGGFF,TRBV15,TRBJ1-1,-,-
TGTGCCAGCAGCTTAGAGCTGGGGAGGGGGCCCACAGATACGCAGTATTTT,CASSLELGRGPTDTQYF,TRBV11-2,TRBJ2-3,-,-
TGCAGTGCTAGAGGAAGGCATGGCTACACCTTC,CSARGRHGYTF,TRBV20-1,TRBJ1-2,-,many
TGTGCCAGCAGTGGGGGACAGGGGGGATCGCATTTT,CASSGGQGGSHF,TRBV6-2/TRBV6-3,TRBJ1-5,TRBD1,many
TGCGCCAGCAGCCAAGCTGGTCAGAACACCGGGGAGCTGTTTTTT,CASSQAGQNTGELFF,TRBV4-1,TRBJ2-2,-,-
TGCAGCGCTGGGACTAGCGGGAATGCCGGGGAGCTGTTTTTT,CSAGTSGNAGELFF,TRBV29-1,TRBJ2-2,TRBD2,once
TGTGCCAGCAGCCAGAGCGGGAAGACCCAGTACTTC,CASSQSGKTQYF,TRBV3-1,TRBJ2-5,TRBD2,-
TGTGCCAGTCGGACAGGGGGCGCGCACTCCTACGAGCAGTACTTC,CASRTGGAHSYEQYF,TRBV19,TRBJ2-7,TRBD1,many
TGCAGTGCTTGGTGGACAGCGAACACTGAAGCTTTCTTT,CSAWWTANTEAFF,TRBV20-1,TRBJ1-1,-,-
TGTGCCAGCAATCCGGGACAGGGATCGGGAGGCCAAGAGACCCAGTACTTC,CASNPGQGSGGQETQYF,TRBV5-4,TRBJ2-5,TRBD1,-
TGTGCCAGCAGGGCTTTTTCAGGGGACACTGAAGCTTTCTTT,CASRAFSGDTEAFF,TRBV7-3,TRBJ1-1,-,many
TGTGCTAGAGAGGGGGCCGGCTATGGCTACACCTTC,CAREGAGYGYTF,TRBV9,TRBJ1-2,TRBD1,-
TGTGCCAGCAGTTACGGGCAGGTAGGCAATCAGCCCCAGCATTTT,CASSYGQVGNQPQHF,TRBV6-2/TRBV6-3,TRBJ1-5,-,-
TGCAGCGCGGGACAGGGGCGGGGCACCGGGGAGCTGTTTTTT,CSAGQGRGTGELFF,TRBV29-1,TRBJ2-2,TRBD1,-
TGTGCCAGCAGCTTCCGGAGCCCAGAGAACACTGAAGCTTTCTTT,CASSFRSPENTEAFF,TRBV13,TRBJ1-1,-,-
TGTGCCAGCAGCTTAACCACAGGGAACTATGGCTACACCTTC,CASSLTTGNYGYTF,TRBV7-2,TRBJ1-2,-,many
TGTGCCAGCAGCCAACTAGCAAGCGAGCAGTACTTC,CASSQLASEQYF,TRBV6-5,TRBJ2-7,-,many
TGCAGTGCTAGAGGAGCGGGATCACGGGAGCAGTACTTC,CSARGAGSREQYF,TRBV20-1,TRBJ2-7,TRBD2,-
TGTGCCAGCAGACTAGCGGGAGTCGAGCAGTACTTC,CASRLAGVEQYF,TRBV7-9,TRBJ2-7,TRBD2,few
TGCAGTGCTAGAGCATCCGGGACAGGGGGCTATGGCTACACCTTC,CSARASGTGGYGYTF,TRBV20-1,TRBJ1-2,TRBD1,many
TGTGCCAGCAGCTTAATGGGGACAGGGGGCTATTCACCCCTCCACTTT,CASSLMGTGGYSPLHF,TRBV7-2,TRBJ1-6,TRBD1,-
TGTGCCAGCAGTTTCAATCGACCGGGGCAGCAGACCCAGTACTTC,CASSFNRPGQQTQYF,TRBV28,TRBJ2-5,-,many
TGTGCCAGCAGTAAGGGGGAAAGCTCTGGAAACACCATATATTTT,CASSKGESSGNTIYF,TRBV5-4,TRBJ1-3,-,many
TGTGCCAGCAGACGTACCGGGGACAGGGTCTACGAGCAGTACTTC,CASRRTGDRVYEQYF,TRBV14,TRBJ2-7,TRBD1,few
TGTGCCAGCAGCCCCGGGACTAGCGGGTACAATGAGCAGTTCTTC,CASSPGTSGYNEQFF,TRBV7-9,TRBJ2-1,TRBD2,-
TGTGCCAGCAGCGCCCGTAAGGGTCCCACTGAAGCTTTCTTT,CASSARKGPTEAFF,TRBV9,TRBJ1-1,-,-
TGTGCCAGCAGCGCCAACAGGGTTTCCACTGAAGCTTTCTTT,CASSANRVSTEAFF,TRBV7-9,TRBJ1-1,-,few
TGCGCCAGCAGCTTGCCAGAAATCCAAGAGACCCAGTACTTC,CASSLPEIQETQYF,TRBV7-9,TRBJ2-5,-,-
TGTGCCAGCGGGACATCCTACGAGCAGTACTTC,CASGTSYEQYF,TRBV12-3/TRBV12-4,TRBJ2-7,-,many
TGTGCCAGCAGCTTACCCTACGGGCATGGCTACACCTTC,CASSLPYGHGYTF,TRBV7-6,TRBJ1-2,-,-
TGTGCCAGCAGCTTCGAGTTCTACGAGCAGTACTTC,CASSFEFYEQYF,TRBV5-6,TRBJ2-7,-,many
TGTGCCACCGGAGGCGCACCCCTCCACTTT,CATGGAPLHF,TRBV19,TRBJ1-6,-,once
TGCGCCAGCAGCAAAATGACTAGCGGGAGCACCGGGGAGCTGTTTTTT,CASSKMTSGSTGELFF,TRBV5-1,TRBJ2-2,TRBD2,-
TGTGCCACCAGCAGAGATCGAGGGATCGGCTACACCTTC,CATSRDRGIGYTF,TRBV15,TRBJ1-2,-,once
TGTGCCACCTTTCTAGCGACGAACACCGGGGGATACCAAGAGACCCAGTACTTC,CATFLATNTGGYQETQYF,TRBV6-1,TRBJ2-5,-,-
TGTGCCAGCAGTTATAACGCGGGCCCTACTACCAAAAACTATGGCTACACCTTC,CASSYNAGPTTKNYGYTF,TRBV6-5,TRBJ1-2,-,-
TGTGCCAGCAGGCCGGGGCAGGGGCGCTACACTGAAGCTTTCTTT,CASRPGQGRYTEAFF,TRBV25-1,TRBJ1-1,-,-
TGTGCCAGCAGCCTCCACTCTAGCGGAGCCTACGAGCAGTACTTC,CASSLHSSGAYEQYF,TRBV7-9,TRBJ2-7,TRBD2,-
TGTGCCAGTAGTCGGACTAGCGGGGAGCTGTTTTTT,CASSRTSGELFF,TRBV19,TRBJ2-2,TRBD2,few
TGTGCCAGCAGCCAAGATACAGAGGGCAATCAGCCCCAGCATTTT,CASSQDTEGNQPQHF,TRBV4-2,TRBJ1-5,-,-
TGTGCCAGCAGCGTAACGGGACAGGGGGCGGCAGAGACCCAGTACTTC,CASSVTGQGAAETQYF,TRBV9,TRBJ2-5,TRBD1,-
TGTGCTAGAGGACCTTACTCCCCAGATACGCAGTATTTT,CARGPYSPDTQYF,TRBV25-1,TRBJ2-3,-,-
TGTGCCAGTAACCCGAGCGGGGTCCAAGATACGCAGTATTTT,CASNPSGVQDTQYF,TRBV19,TRBJ2-3,TRBD2,-
TGTGCCGCGGCGGCTGGGACAGGCAATCAGCCCCAGCATTTT,CAAAAGTGNQPQHF,TRBV10-3,TRBJ1-5,TRBD1,-
TGTGCCATCAGTCTCGGGACAGGGGTCCACGAGCAGTACTTC,CAISLGTGVHEQYF,TRBV10-3,TRBJ2-7,TRBD1,once
TGCAGCTTAAGTGGACTTGTATCTGGCGAGCAGTACTTC,CSLSGLVSGEQYF,TRBV29-1,TRBJ2-7,-,-
TGCAGTGCTAGACTGACTAGCGGGAGGGCCCTACCCAACGAGCAGTACTTC,CSARLTSGRALPNEQYF,TRBV20-1,TRBJ2-7,TRBD2,once
TGTGCCAGCAGCTTAGCCCCGAAGTCTGAAGCTTTCTTT,CASSLAPKSEAFF,TRBV7-2,TRBJ1-1,-,-
TGCAGCGCTGGCCCAACTGAAGCTTTCTTT,CSAGPTEAFF,TRBV29-1,TRBJ1-1,-,-
TGTGCCATCAGTGAGCAGACAGGGTGGGCCCAGCATTTT,CAISEQTGWAQHF,TRBV10-3,TRBJ1-5,TRBD1,-
TGCAGTGCTAGAGTCCCCGGGACAGGGGCCAATCAGCCCCAGCATTTT,CSARVPGTGANQPQHF,TRBV20-1,TRBJ1-5,TRBD1,-